One sample yielded the 17 T cell receptor beta chains listed below, sequenced in a study of CD8+ T cells in alopecia areata. In each case, RNA was isolated and then reverse transcribed into cDNA as the sequencing template. Sequencing was performed with immunoSEQ multiplex PCR; in TCRdb, only in-frame clones are kept and a portion is missing. The table shows 100,000 to 150,000 clones, with 58% occurring only once. The sequenced sample was CD4+ T cells sorted from blood, obtained at week 0. The source is a human donor with alopecia areata.

The V and J genes are TRBV4-3 and TRBJ2-5, with 8 nucleotides matching TRBD2. With V trimmed by 0 bases and J by 5 bases, 8 bases remained unmatched. The germline V gene has CDR1 LGHNA and CDR2 YSLEER. This CDR3 has 16 amino acids. The CDR3 is CASSQDAQRGLETQYF. The DNA for the CDR3 is TGCGCCAGCAGCCAAGATGCCCAGCGGGGGCTCGAGACCCAGTACTTC.

The chain combines TRBV14 with TRBJ1-1; D perhaps matches TRBD1 (5 bases). Germline V gene sequence: CDR1 SGHDN, CDR2 FVKESK. This CDR3 comprises 13 residues. The germline V and J ends were trimmed by 3 bases and 6 bases, with 11 bases remaining between them. CDR3 amino acids: CASSHPPGSEAFF. CDR3 in DNA: TGTGCCAGCAGCCATCCGCCAGGGTCTGAAGCTTTCTTT.

This clone was observed a handful of times. This sequence joins TRBV7-2 and TRBJ1-4; D gene uncertain. Trimming removed 3 bases from V and 0 bases from J, with 5 bases in between. The CDR3 sequence is 14 residues long. Germline V gene sequence: CDR1 SGHTA, CDR2 FQGNSA. This CDR3 is CASSLESTNEKLFF. In nucleotides, the CDR3 is TGTGCCAGCAGCTTGGAATCAACTAATGAAAAACTGTTTTTT.

This chain connects TRBV7-2 to TRBJ2-3; the D is unclear. V was cut by 5 bases and J by 6 bases, with 18 bases left in between. Germline V gene lookup returns CDR1 SGHTA and CDR2 FQGNSA. This CDR3 region has 15 residues. The CDR3 region is CASSEVLTFRDTQYF. In DNA form, the CDR3 reads TGTGCCAGCAGCGAAGTTTTGACTTTCAGGGATACGCAGTATTTT.

The V gene is TRBV7-2, the J gene TRBJ1-3, with unresolved D. This CDR3 has 16 residues. Between the trimmed V and J ends, which lost 5 bases and 3 bases, there was a span of 17 bases. Germline CDR1 is SGHTA and CDR2 is FQGNSA. This CDR3 is CASSPDSKPYGNTIYF. CDR3 DNA sequence: TGTGCCAGCAGCCCAGACTCTAAACCCTATGGAAACACCATATATTTT.

The chain links TRBV6-6 to TRBJ1-2; D may be TRBD1 (6 bases). The germline V and J ends were trimmed by 0 bases and 8 bases, with 13 bases remaining between them. The germline CDR1 and CDR2 sequences are MNHNY and SVGAGI (reference sequence). This CDR3 is 14 amino acids long. CDR3 amino acids: CASSYSTGWEGYTF. The CDR3 coding sequence is TGTGCCAGCAGTTACTCAACAGGGTGGGAAGGCTACACCTTC.

This clone was counted a few times. The identical CDR3 is also encoded by other nucleotide sequences in the sample. The chain combines TRBV27 with TRBJ1-2; 7 positions agree with TRBD1. Trimming took 4 bases from V and 7 from J; bases not matched to a gene: 0. Germline lookup yields CDR1 MNHEY and CDR2 SMNVEV (reference sequence). The CDR3 is made up of 11 amino acids. The CDR3 coding sequence is TGTGCCAGCAGTTCAGGGGGTGGCTACACCTTC. Its translation: CASSSGGGYTF.

The V call is TRBV23-1, the J call TRBJ2-1; D gene unclear. Being an ORF, TRBV23-1 has a function that is uncertain. V shed 3 bases and J shed 4 bases, with 10 bases lying between them. CDR3 length: 14 residues. The CDR3: CASSQVRIYNEQFF. The DNA for the CDR3 is TGCGCCAGCAGTCAGGTGCGGATATACAATGAGCAGTTCTTC.

This clone was seen a handful of times. J is TRBJ2-3 and V is TRBV7-9, with a possible D match to TRBD1 (5 bases). The CDR3 totals 15 residues. V lost 3 bases to trimming and J lost 2 bases, with 12 bases between them. Germline V gene data show CDR1 as SEHNR and CDR2 as FQNEAQ (reference sequence). For the CDR3, the DNA is TGTGCCAGCAGCTTGATGGGGCAGATCACAGATACGCAGTATTTT. It specifies CASSLMGQITDTQYF.

Of note for this clone: At one end, the junction sequence differs from germline, possibly due to a read error. The genes are TRBV30 and TRBJ1-1; D gene unclear. The CDR3 has 11 residues. Germline CDR1 is GTSNPN and CDR2 is SVGIG (reference sequence). The CDR3 DNA follows: TGTGCCTGGAGTGTAATGGCTGAAACTTTCTTT. Translation gives CAWSVMAETFF.

This clone was detected only a few times. This chain joins TRBV10-3 and TRBJ2-4, with TRBD2 as a possible D gene (5 bases). V lost 2 bases and J lost 1, with 6 bases in between. The CDR3 contains 14 residues. Germline-derived CDR1 and CDR2 are ENHRY and SYGVKD. CDR3 residues: CAISEGGAKNIQYF. For the CDR3, the DNA is TGTGCCATCAGTGAGGGAGGTGCCAAAAACATTCAGTACTTC.

The table lists this clone with a count of one. The V call is TRBV29-1, the J call TRBJ1-2; no clear D gene. With 5 bases removed from V and 13 bases from J, the gap between germline ends came to 20 bases. Germline CDR1 is SQVTM and CDR2 is ANQGSEA. The CDR3 runs to 12 residues. The DNA of the CDR3 is TGCAGCGTTAATCAGCAGCTCGGTAGCGGCACCTTC. It yields the protein CSVNQQLGSGTF.

In its sample, this clone was seen a few times. The chain is built from TRBV19 and TRBJ1-1; D not resolved. The CDR3 is made up of 13 amino acids. The V gene lost 5 bases and the J gene lost 1 base, with 8 bases spanning the gap. Germline V CDR1 and CDR2: LNHDA, SQIVND (reference sequence). In DNA, the CDR3 is TGTGCCAGTAGTCTCAATAGGAACACTGAAGCTTTCTTT. Amino acids: CASSLNRNTEAFF. Combining the CDR3 with reference TRBV19 and TRBJ1-1 gives the whole variable domain DGGITQSPKYLFRKEGQNVTLSCEQNLNHDAMYWYRQDPGQGLRLIYYSQIVNDFQKGDIAEGYSVSREKKESFPLTVTSAQKNPTAFYLCASSLNRNTEAFFGQGTRLTVV.

V usage is TRBV4-2 and J usage is TRBJ2-6; the D gene is possibly TRBD2 (6 bases). The CDR3 is made up of 18 amino acids. Trimming cost V 3 bases and J 0 bases, with 15 bases left between them. The germline gives CDR1 LGHNA, CDR2 YNFKEQ. The CDR3 loop reads CASSHPRDSSSGANVLTF. CDR3 bases: TGTGCCAGCAGCCATCCTCGGGACTCCAGCTCTGGGGCCAACGTCCTGACTTTC.

This clone has more than one count but fewer than ten. The chain joins TRBV7-9 to TRBJ2-7; the match to TRBD1 covers 7 bases. Germline CDR1 is SEHNR and CDR2 is FQNEAQ (reference sequence). V shed 5 bases and J 1 base; nucleotides not matched to a gene: 5. The CDR3 spans 14 residues. For the CDR3, the DNA is TGTGCCAGCAGCCGGACAGGAGGTTCCTACGAGCAGTACTTC. This gives the protein CASSRTGGSYEQYF.

The chain employs TRBV2 and TRBJ2-1, with a tentative D call TRBD2 (5 bases). Germline V lookup: CDR1 SNHLY, CDR2 FYNNEI. The CDR3 covers 14 residues. Trimming took 8 bases from V and 4 from J, leaving 15 bases between them. The CDR3 is CASVRAVTYNEQFF. The CDR3 DNA reads as TGTGCCAGCGTCCGAGCGGTCACGTACAATGAGCAGTTCTTC.

The rearrangement uses TRBV29-1 and TRBJ2-4, with a weak D call TRBD1 (6 bases). Germline V CDR1 and CDR2: SQVTM, ANQGSEA. The CDR3 is 12 amino acids. Trimming removed 4 bases at V and 7 bases at J, with 11 bases between. The CDR3, as DNA: TGCAGCGTTGGGCTCACAGGGAACATTCAGTACTTC. It translates to CSVGLTGNIQYF.